These 26 T cell receptor beta chains came from one sample sequenced in a study of cytomegalovirus exposure and HLA in healthy donors (dated by TCRdb to between 2016 and 2019). The library was prepared using the immunoSEQ multiplex PCR assay. A mixture of 60 forward primers for TCR Vbeta segments and 13 reverse primers for TCR Jbeta segments was used in the multiplex PCR. Held by TCRdb, this immuneACCESS table contains in-frame sequences only and omits some clones. Under half of the omission traces to an unresolved V gene where checked; the cause of the rest is unknown. This sample comprises 35,000 to 45,000 clones, about four fifths of them detected only once. In total, the top ten clones hold approximately 8.5% of the sample. Sequencing was carried out using PBMCs. These receptors were taken from a woman aged 35 to 49 in good health and CMV-seronegative.

The chain recombines TRBV4-2 with TRBJ1-2; 10 bases are a match to TRBD1. V lost 3 bases and J lost 2; bases outside the gene matches: 6. CDR1 LGHNA and CDR2 YNFKEQ come from the germline V gene. This CDR3 is 16 amino acids long. DNA of the CDR3: TGTGCCAGCAGCCAGGGGACAGGGGCCGGAAACTATGGCTACACCTTC. Encoded protein: CASSQGTGAGNYGYTF.

The chain couples TRBV5-1 to TRBJ2-1; D might be TRBD2 (5 bases). The CDR3 length is 16 residues. V lost 4 bases to trimming and J lost 0 bases, with 14 bases between them. CDR1 and CDR2 (germline): SGHRS, YFSETQ. The CDR3: CASSIAAASSYNEQFF. DNA of the CDR3: TGCGCCAGCAGCATAGCAGCGGCCAGCTCCTACAATGAGCAGTTCTTC.

The chain carries TRBV21-1 and TRBJ2-1; the tabulated D call, TRBD2, remains unverified against the DNA. TRBV21-1 is deemed a pseudogene. This CDR3 is 18 amino acids long. CDR3 in amino acids: CASSKEVGGEQPYNEQFF. Written as DNA, the CDR3 is TGTGCCAGCAGCAAAGAGGTGGGTGGGGAGCAGCCTTACAATGAGCAGTTCTTC.

This clone was counted a few times. This sequence joins TRBV18 and TRBJ2-6, with a weak D call TRBD2 (6 bases). Trimming stripped 3 bases from V and 1 base from J, with 7 bases between. This CDR3 is built from 15 residues. Germline V CDR1 and CDR2: KGHSH, LQKENI. The CDR3 region is CASSPGGSGANVLTF. The CDR3 bases are TGTGCCAGCTCACCGGGGGGATCTGGGGCCAACGTCCTGACTTTC.

The chain is built from TRBV6-5 and TRBJ1-1, with 10 bases fitting TRBD1. The V and J ends lost 6 bases and 6 bases, in that order; junction bases with no gene match: 7. The CDR3 consists of 14 residues. Germline-derived CDR1 and CDR2 are MNHEY and SVGAGI. CDR3: CASRYDRGPAEAFF. CDR3 nucleotides: TGTGCCAGCAGATACGACAGGGGGCCGGCTGAAGCTTTCTTT.

This clone was seen more than once but under ten times. The chain carries TRBV15 and TRBJ2-6; TRBD1 aligns across 11 bases. With 1 base clipped from V and 0 bases from J, the junction kept 8 bases outside the gene matches. In germline, CDR1 is LNHNV, CDR2 YYDKDF (reference sequence). The CDR3 has 20 amino acids. DNA for the CDR3: TGTGCCACCAGCAGAGGAGGACAGGGGGCTAACCCCTCTGGGGCCAACGTCCTGACTTTC. Its translation: CATSRGGQGANPSGANVLTF.

J is TRBJ2-5 and V is TRBV7-6; TRBD2 might be the D (6 bases). Trimming stripped 8 bases from V and 0 bases from J, with 7 bases between. CDR1 is SGHVS, CDR2 FNYEAQ, per germline. The CDR3 runs to 12 residues. CDR3: CASGRNQETQYF. Written as DNA, the CDR3 is TGTGCCAGCGGGAGGAACCAAGAGACCCAGTACTTC.

The J gene is TRBJ2-3, the V gene TRBV28; TRBD2 matches 7 bases. This CDR3 comprises 12 residues. The germline CDR1 and CDR2 sequences are MDHEN and SYDVKM. V trimming: 7 bases; J trimming: 4 bases; junction bases outside the gene matches: 2. CDR3 protein: CASNRGADTQYF. CDR3 in DNA: TGTGCCAGCAATCGGGGGGCAGATACGCAGTATTTT.

The chain recombines TRBV15 with TRBJ1-1; perhaps TRBD1 as D (6 bases). Trimming removed 0 bases from V and 5 bases from J, with 19 bases in between. CDR1 is LNHNV, CDR2 YYDKDF, per germline (reference sequence). CDR3 size: 17 residues. The CDR3 DNA is TGTGCCACCAGCAGAGATCAGGGGAACTCCAGGGGAACTGAAGCTTTCTTT. It translates to CATSRDQGNSRGTEAFF.

The chain combines TRBV25-1 with TRBJ1-1; perhaps TRBD1 as D (5 bases). Germline V gives CDR1 MGHDK, CDR2 SYGVNS. Between the trimmed V and J ends, which lost 3 bases and 7 bases, there was a span of 6 bases. The CDR3 has 11 residues. CDR3 coding DNA: TGTGCCAGCAGTGACAGGGTTGAAGCTTTCTTT. Translation gives CASSDRVEAFF. The variable domain in full, completed from reference TRBV25-1 and TRBJ1-1, reads EADIYQTPRYLVIGTGKKITLECSQTMGHDKMYWYQQDPGMELHLIHYSYGVNSTEKGDLSSESTVSRIRTEHFPLTLESARPSHTSQYLCASSDRVEAFFGQGTRLTVV.

As DNA, the CDR3 is TGCAGCGTTAGGGGCCAGAACACTGAAGCTTTCTTT. Translation: CSVRGQNTEAFF. The chain employs TRBV29-1 and TRBJ1-1; the D gene is possibly TRBD1 (5 bases). The ends were cut back, 5 bases at V and 1 base at J, with 8 bases in the middle. The CDR3 covers 12 residues. Per the germline V gene, CDR1 is SQVTM and CDR2 is ANQGSEA.

V usage is TRBV7-4 and J usage is TRBJ1-5; D is possibly TRBD1 (6 bases). Trimming took 7 bases from V and 8 from J, leaving 18 bases between them. This CDR3 has 14 residues. Looked up from germline, CDR1 is SGHVT and CDR2 is SQSDAQ. CDR3 region: CASIQGQPLEPQHF. Written as DNA, the CDR3 is TGTGCCAGCATCCAGGGGCAGCCCTTAGAGCCCCAGCATTTT.

The rearrangement links TRBV7-2 to TRBJ1-2; TRBD1 matches at 9 bases. J was trimmed by 8 bases and V by 2 bases; bases with no gene match: 12. The CDR3 is 16 residues long. Germline-derived CDR1 and CDR2 are SGHTA and FQGNSA. CDR3 in DNA: TGTGCCAGCAGCTTAATGGGACAGGGCCTGGGGGGCGGCTACACCTTC. Residues: CASSLMGQGLGGGYTF.

This chain uses TRBV10-3 with TRBJ1-1; D gene uncertain. The germline V gene has CDR1 ENHRY and CDR2 SYGVKD. V lost 2 bases to trimming and J lost 5 bases, with 12 bases between them. The CDR3 totals 14 residues. The CDR3 protein is CAISEMAGSTEAFF. The CDR3 nucleotides read TGTGCCATCAGTGAGATGGCGGGCAGTACTGAAGCTTTCTTT.

V usage is TRBV4-1 and J usage is TRBJ1-2, with TRBD1 matching over 8 bases. The V segment lost 1 base and the J segment 7 bases; nucleotides outside the gene matches: 23. Germline CDR1 is MGHRA and CDR2 is YSYEKL. The CDR3 runs to 20 residues. DNA for the CDR3: TGCGCCAGCAGCCAAGTGTGGGGGGTGACAGGGGAAGACGGGCTCTCTGGCTACACCTTC. It codes for CASSQVWGVTGEDGLSGYTF.

The V and J genes are TRBV27 and TRBJ1-6; possible D gene TRBD1, 6 bases. CDR1 and CDR2 (germline): MNHEY, SMNVEV (reference sequence). The V end was cut by 5 bases, the J end by 7 bases, with 15 bases between. The CDR3 totals 15 residues. CDR3 sequence: CASSLGHRGNSPLHF. In nucleotides, the CDR3 is TGTGCCAGCAGTCTGGGACATAGAGGGAATTCACCCCTCCACTTT.

This clone was detected only a few times. V is TRBV28 and J is TRBJ1-2; no firm D call. This CDR3 is 13 amino acids long. V was cut by 8 bases and J by 3 bases, with 13 bases left in between. Germline V lookup: CDR1 MDHEN, CDR2 SYDVKM. This chain's CDR3 is CASQVGQYYGYTF. In DNA, the CDR3 is TGTGCCAGCCAGGTTGGGCAGTACTATGGCTACACCTTC.

The chain links TRBV25-1 to TRBJ1-6; weak D call: TRBD1 (5 bases). The V gene's germline CDR1 is MGHDK and CDR2 SYGVNS. CDR3 length equals 15 residues. V lost 5 bases, J lost 8 bases, and 16 bases lay in between. The CDR3 DNA reads TGTGCCAGCAGTAGCGCAGTGTGGGGGGATTCACCCCTCCACTTT. Protein product: CASSSAVWGDSPLHF.

V is TRBV2 and J is TRBJ1-1, with 7 bases lining up with TRBD1. The CDR3 is 14 residues long. Trimming cost V 8 bases and J 7 bases; bases outside gene matches: 13. Germline V gene sequence: CDR1 SNHLY, CDR2 FYNNEI. The CDR3 coding sequence is TGTGCCAGCCCACTGAGGCAGGGGGGCGGTGAAGCTTTCTTT. This translates into CASPLRQGGGEAFF.

The chain joins TRBV2 to TRBJ1-3, with TRBD1 matching over 7 bases. The CDR3 consists of 18 residues. V gave up 1 base and J gave up 4 bases; unmatched junction bases: 13. CDR1 and CDR2 (germline): SNHLY, FYNNEI. CDR3 region: CASSEGGTAGSSGNTIYF. The CDR3 bases are TGTGCCAGCAGTGAAGGGGGGACAGCGGGTTCTTCGGGAAACACCATATATTTT.

This chain connects TRBV29-1 to TRBJ1-4; D is ambiguous. CDR1 and CDR2 (germline): SQVTM, ANQGSEA. Trimming pared 3 bases from V and 8 bases from J, leaving 10 bases between. This CDR3 has 12 residues. CDR3 DNA sequence: TGCAGCGTTGATATGTCGGGAGAAAAACTGTTTTTT. It codes for CSVDMSGEKLFF.

The J gene is TRBJ2-2, the V gene TRBV4-3; 9 nucleotides line up with TRBD1. The V gene end was trimmed by 1 base and the J gene end by 8 bases; junction bases not matched to a gene: 14. Per the germline V gene, CDR1 is LGHNA and CDR2 is YSLEER. There are 18 residues in the CDR3. The chain's CDR3 is CASSQAAGDRDYPGELFF. The CDR3, as DNA: TGCGCCAGCAGCCAAGCGGCTGGGGACAGGGATTATCCGGGGGAGCTGTTTTTT.

This chain uses TRBV15 with TRBJ1-2, with 12 bases fitting TRBD1. This CDR3 is 16 amino acids long. Germline V gene lookup returns CDR1 LNHNV and CDR2 YYDKDF (reference sequence). Trimming took 3 bases from V and 4 from J; bases not matched to a gene: 6. CDR3 in DNA: TGTGCCACCAGCAGGGGGACAGGGGGCGCATCCTATGGCTACACCTTC. It codes for CATSRGTGGASYGYTF.

This chain joins TRBV6-4 and TRBJ1-1; tentatively, D is TRBD1 (6 bases). V lost 6 bases and J 4 bases, leaving 12 bases between the germline ends. Germline CDR1 MRHNA, CDR2 SNTAGT. The length of the CDR3 is 13 residues. CDR3 in DNA: TGTGCCAGCAGGATGGACAGAAGCACTGAAGCTTTCTTT. Protein: CASRMDRSTEAFF.

The rearrangement uses TRBV19 and TRBJ1-1, with D possibly being TRBD1 (5 bases). The CDR3 runs to 14 residues. Trimming cost V 5 bases and J 3 bases, with 13 bases left between them. Germline V gene lookup returns CDR1 LNHDA and CDR2 SQIVND (reference sequence). The CDR3 coding sequence is TGTGCCAGTAGTTATCGGGGGTGGGACACTGAAGCTTTCTTT. Protein sequence: CASSYRGWDTEAFF.

The CDR3 loop reads CASSRDKYAGNTIYF. DNA of the CDR3: TGTGCCAGCAGCCGGGACAAGTATGCTGGAAACACCATATATTTT. The chain has TRBV11-2 and TRBJ1-3; a possible D gene is TRBD1 (6 bases). Germline V gives CDR1 SGHAT, CDR2 FQNNGV. The CDR3 extends over 15 amino acids. Trimming took 5 bases from V and 2 from J, leaving 13 bases between them. Full variable domain (outside the CDR3, taken from reference TRBV11-2 and TRBJ1-3): EAGVAQSPRYKIIEKRQSVAFWCNPISGHATLYWYQQILGQGPKLLIQFQNNGVVDDSQLPKDRFSAERLKGVDSTLKIQPAKLEDSAVYLCASSRDKYAGNTIYFGEGSWLTVV.